This T cell receptor beta chain originates from a study of cytomegalovirus exposure and HLA in healthy donors (dated 2017 in TCRdb). Study-wide context: An earlier analysis of approximately 600 of the donors reported approximately 290 Gb of sequence data and 117 million unique TCR beta sequences from 150 million to 200 million T cells. Around 300 gigabases of sequencing data and approximately 85 million unique TCR sequences were included in an early release covering roughly 700 HLA-typed donors. Among the approximately 400 genotyped donors, about 83% belonged to the genetic ancestry cluster associated with self-reported Caucasian donors. In an earlier analysis of 550 to 700 of the donors, high-throughput TCR beta sequencing was used to judge whether each TCR beta V gene segment behaved as functional or pseudogenic. On average, over 200,000 unique TCR beta nucleotide sequences were sequenced per donor among several hundred genotyped donors of the cohort, with 15% to 20% of those sequences being non-productive. The study was designed to test whether signatures of past pathogen exposure could be identified by cataloging public T cell receptors. In a later analysis, previously published TCR beta repertoires from about 670 donors were re-analyzed and high-resolution HLA genotyping was added so that TCR occurrence patterns could be studied. Typing coverage differed by locus: A, B, C, DRB1 and DQB1 were typed in roughly 629-640 donors, DQA1 in 522, DPA1 in 606, and DPB1 in 400 to 490. Every repertoire in the discovery cohort had been generated on one and the same sequencing platform. To predict cytomegalovirus infection status, the study brought together high-throughput TCR immunosequencing, statistical association of individual TCRs with disease status, and machine learning. Genome-wide SNP genotypes for about 60% of the roughly 700 donors were used in a later genetic analysis, which treated that subset as a discovery cohort. The T cell repertoires of around 730 subjects were profiled by immunosequencing and related to cytomegalovirus serostatus. Rather than drawing on any new phenotypic data, the later analysis identified candidate immune exposures from TCR beta sequences and the way those sequences occurred across donors. Along with the roughly 670-subject first cohort, a separate validation cohort of over a hundred different subjects was used. Class I and class II HLA loci were covered by the typing at four-digit resolution. About five DR-DQ haplotypes were treated as single units for association and clustering because of strong linkage in the cohort. Donor age, sex, ethnicity and CMV serostatus were collected together with the repertoire data.

The library was generated by the immunoSEQ multiplex PCR assay. The multiplex PCR relied on a mix of 60 forward primers for TCR Vbeta segments and 13 reverse primers for TCR Jbeta segments. A multiplex PCR assay on genomic DNA amplified the CDR3 region of rearranged TCR beta genes. On the Illumina HiSeq System, the amplified TCR beta libraries were sequenced as 87-base-pair reads. From the authors' description of their analysis: A later analysis tallied 75 million to 95 million unique TCR beta chains across the approximately 670 repertoires, and some 12 million of those chains were shared by two or more donors. Raw reads were error-corrected and collapsed into unique sequences by a nearest-neighbor algorithm in which closely related sequences were merged to remove PCR and sequencing errors. Alignment of CDR3 sequences to IMGT reference sequences was used to assign V, D and J gene segments. For a sequence to be retained, at least a six-nucleotide match to both a V gene segment and a J gene segment was required. Rearrangements were called productive when the CDR3 lacked stop codons and stayed in frame with V and J; all others were non-productive. Following IMGT convention, CDR3 was defined as the stretch from the second conserved V-encoded cysteine to the conserved J-encoded phenylalanine. The earlier analysis of about 530 of the donors excluded any sequence lacking an unambiguous match to a single V gene segment. In an earlier analysis of approximately 550 of the donors, V segments were called functional above 56.7% productive rearrangements and were called segregating when the between-donor standard deviation exceeded 5%. A statistical classification framework was built for diagnosing cytomegalovirus status from the catalog of TCR beta chain sequences. In a later analysis, V and J genes were assigned by comparing TCR nucleotide sequences against IMGT/GENE-DB human TR gene sequences. In a later analysis, CDR3 sequences and most-parsimonious VDJ recombination scenarios were assigned using the TCRdist pipeline. A later analysis defined each TCR beta chain by its CDR3 amino acid sequence plus V-gene family, and excluded reads lacking a unique V-gene family. In a later analysis, 450 to 600 highly shared, low-generation-probability nucleotide sequences were removed to address suspected cross-contamination and a sequencing artifact. In a later analysis, a clonal expansion index for each public chain was calculated from normalized within-repertoire ranks of inferred template counts. A later analysis computed generation probabilities with a VDJ recombination model fitted to out-of-frame rearrangements, and checked the results against IGoR. In a later analysis, TCR-TCR, TCR-HLA and TCR-CMV co-occurrence was scored with hypergeometric tests, and a repertoire-size bias correction was applied to TCR pairs. To estimate false discovery rates, a later analysis permuted the HLA or CMV assignments 20 times. In a later analysis, co-occurring TCRs were grouped using DBSCAN, and TCRdist sequence similarity was added for clustering within HLA-allele-positive subsets. Repertoires with fewer than 30,000 or more than 120,000 public chains, plus five repertoires with anomalous nucleotide sharing, were excluded from co-occurrence clustering. Here the immuneACCESS table is served through TCRdb, limited to in-frame sequences with V and J called. Missing clones are a known gap in these copies; in checked studies unresolved V genes cover under half, and the rest lacks a known reason. The V and J calls and clone size come from that table; D and trimming were worked out from the DNA. Recorded for this sample are under 200,000 clones; about 72% of them occurred a single time. The ten largest account for less than 1.6% of the sample.

As concerns this clone: The clone's antigen remains unknown. No much larger clonotype is one base removed from it; base qualities were not supplied.

In total, 630 or so healthy bone marrow donors made up the cohort. At the time of sampling, every cohort member was nominally healthy, though immune exposures that went unrecorded were likely present. The donor was CMV seronegative and was included in the group of several hundred seronegative cohort members. A peripheral blood sample was provided by each donor, and peripheral blood mononuclear cells were used for TCR beta sequencing. Genomic DNA was extracted from the blood cell samples with the Qiagen DNeasy Blood Extraction Kit. Broader findings and caveats from the paper: Cytomegalovirus status was reported to be diagnosed by the classifier with high specificity and sensitivity in both the original and validation cohorts. The authors suggested that the approach could potentially be extended to other disease states and immunological phenotypes. Because some donors lacked HLA typing at each locus, the association tests relied only on the typed subset. Immune exposure information for the cohort was limited to CMV serostatus. A group of highly shared sequence variants was considered likely to be a technical artifact of the sequencing pipeline. In a later analysis, HLA-associated TCR beta chains were found to be more clonally expanded and to have lower generation probabilities than equally common non-associated chains. According to a later analysis, most CMV-associated TCR beta chains appeared to be HLA-restricted, and the HLA associations seemed to be driven largely by CMV exposure. A later analysis reported that several top co-occurrence clusters appeared linked to parvovirus B19, influenza, CMV and Epstein-Barr virus. In a later analysis, around 15,000 TCR beta sequences were associated with specific HLA alleles at a false discovery rate of 0.05. Presence/absence analyses assumed roughly uniform sequencing depth across donors, an assumption that may not hold. In a later genetic analysis, fewer N-insertions in productive TCRs were reported among donors in an Asian-associated ancestry cluster than the approximately 710-donor mean. Correlated functional status among segregating V segments might reflect linkage disequilibrium, but an unknown experimental factor could not be ruled out. An association between a missense DCLRE1C variant and V-gene and J-gene trimming of TCR beta chains was found in a later genetic analysis and replicated in an independent cohort. While some public TCRs were present in many individuals, most TCR sequences turned up only very rarely across donors. When HLA alleles, especially DR and DQ, strongly co-occurred, attributing TCR associations to individual alleles was difficult. In an earlier analysis of approximately 590 of the donors, most TCR beta V segments appeared in productive rearrangements about 87% or about 30% of the time, broadly matching IMGT annotations. Some IMGT-functional V segments, including TRBV6-2 and TRBV6-3, could not be distinguished by the 87-base-pair reads and were therefore excluded. Three of the identified cytomegalovirus-associated TCR beta chains were confirmed in vitro to be specific for cytomegalovirus antigens. In the study, 164 TCR beta chains were listed as associated with cytomegalovirus. Because counts were too low, about 15 rarely observed V segments, including chromosome 9 orphons, were left out of the earlier analysis of roughly 600 of the donors. A further reported finding was that TCR beta sequences accurately predicted the HLA-A and HLA-B alleles for most subjects in the first cohort. Only TCR beta chains were sequenced in this cohort, and the absence of alpha or paired-chain data limited detectable features. According to a later analysis, TCR association rates differed among HLA loci, with DRB1 alleles showing the most associated TCRs and HLA-C alleles showing the fewest.

Taken from the germline V gene (reference sequence), the CDR1 and CDR2 loops are GTSNPN and SVGIG. Unmatched junction bases come to 8, with V trimmed by 2 bases and J by 10 bases. The CDR3, cysteine through phenylalanine, is 15 amino acids long. The CDR3 DNA has 45 bases and is translated from base 1. This sequence originates from a girl between 5 and 17 years old in good health and CMV-seronegative. The sample comprised PBMCs. The chain uses TRBV30 and TRBJ2-1; 13 middle bases align to TRBD2. CDR3 reads: CAWSRLAGGPREQFF. The nucleotides read TGTGCCTGGAGTCGACTAGCGGGGGGCCCCCGGGAGCAGTTCTTC.